The present T cell receptor (beta chain) was sequenced within a study of blood T cells in healthy people across ages. With a J-beta primer mix and a sample-barcoded 5' primer, a second PCR ran about 7 to 12 cycles. Each cDNA molecule carried a tag from a template-switch adaptor that contained 12 random nucleotides. One entry per CDR3 protein results from TCRdb running MiXCR on the 5' RACE reads. The repertoire consists of approximately 670,000 distinct CDR3 sequences, with 40% to 45% occurring once and the leading ten covering approximately 31%. This clonotype was counted a few times. Trimming pared 4 bases from V and 1 base from J, leaving 11 bases between. From germline, CDR1 is SGHDN and CDR2 FVKESK. This CDR3 comprises 14 residues.

This receptor was taken from a man aged 80 or over in good health. This chain links TRBV14 with TRBJ2-7; D may match TRBD1 or TRBD2 (5 bases each). Sequencing used blood. This CDR3 reads CASSLWDGSYEQYF. Here the CDR3 DNA reads TGTGCCAGCAGCCTCTGGGACGGATCCTACGAGCAGTACTTC.